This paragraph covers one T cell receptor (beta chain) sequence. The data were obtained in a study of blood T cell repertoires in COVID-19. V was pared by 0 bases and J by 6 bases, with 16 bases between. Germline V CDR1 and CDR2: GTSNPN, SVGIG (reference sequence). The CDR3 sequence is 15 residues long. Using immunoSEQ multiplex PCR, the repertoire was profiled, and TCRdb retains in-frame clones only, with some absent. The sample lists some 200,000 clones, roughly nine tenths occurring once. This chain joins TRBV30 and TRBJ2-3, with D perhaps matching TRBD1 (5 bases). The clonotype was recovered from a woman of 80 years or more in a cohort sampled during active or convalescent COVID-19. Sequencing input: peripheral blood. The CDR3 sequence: CAWSVGAGMGDTQYF. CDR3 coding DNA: TGTGCCTGGAGTGTAGGGGCAGGGATGGGGGATACGCAGTATTTT.